The 20 T cell receptor beta chains presented below share a single source sample, sequenced in a study of cytomegalovirus exposure and HLA in healthy donors. With 60 Vbeta and 13 Jbeta primers, the PCR was carried out. Method: immunoSEQ multiplex PCR; TCRdb's copy keeps in-frame clones and lacks some. The sample contains about 78,000 clones, approximately 72% of which appear only once. Sequencing input: PBMCs. These receptors all come from a middle-aged woman in good health and CMV-seropositive.

The V and J genes are TRBV18 and TRBJ1-4, with D perhaps TRBD1 (6 bases). The CDR3 has 15 residues. V lost 5 bases to trimming and J lost 8 bases, with 18 bases between them. CDR1 KGHSH and CDR2 LQKENI come from the germline V gene. This CDR3 reads CASSMGAGLGEKLFF. The CDR3 DNA reads TGTGCCAGCTCAATGGGGGCCGGCCTGGGGGAAAAACTGTTTTTT.

The count of this clone is one. The chain has TRBV7-6 and TRBJ1-1; 8 positions agree with TRBD1. The CDR3 runs to 14 residues. Per the germline V gene, CDR1 is SGHVS and CDR2 is FNYEAQ. The V gene end was trimmed by 1 base and the J gene end by 6 bases; junction bases not matched to a gene: 4. The CDR3 loop is CASSLVPDRAEAFF. The CDR3 bases are TGTGCCAGCAGCTTAGTACCGGACAGGGCTGAAGCTTTCTTT.

This clone showed up just a few times. The V gene is TRBV2, the J gene TRBJ2-5, with D maybe TRBD2 (5 bases). The CDR3 has 13 residues. The V end lost 10 bases, the J end lost 3 bases, and 15 bases lay between the germline ends. Germline values: CDR1 SNHLY, CDR2 FYNNEI. As DNA, the CDR3 is TGTGCCACCACACCCCCGGGGAAAGAGACCCAGTACTTC. It codes for CATTPPGKETQYF.

V gene TRBV5-1 combines with J gene TRBJ1-3; D not resolved. The germline gives CDR1 SGHRS, CDR2 YFSETQ. Trimming took 5 bases from V and 4 from J, leaving 10 bases between them. CDR3 length equals 13 residues. DNA of the CDR3: TGCGCCAGCAGGGTAGCGTCGGGAAACACCATATATTTT. It encodes CASRVASGNTIYF. Together with reference TRBV5-1 and TRBJ1-3, the CDR3 gives the full variable domain: KAGVTQTPRYLIKTRGQQVTLSCSPISGHRSVSWYQQTPGQGLQFLFEYFSETQRNKGNFPGRFSGRQFSNSRSEMNVSTLELGDSALYLCASRVASGNTIYFGEGSWLTVV.

J is TRBJ2-7 and V is TRBV7-9; tentative D call: TRBD1 (5 bases). The length of the CDR3 is 14 residues. Germline values: CDR1 SEHNR, CDR2 FQNEAQ (reference sequence). V lost 4 bases, J lost 4 bases, and 14 bases lay in between. The CDR3 DNA follows: TGTGCCAGCAGCTCACGATGGGGCAGTTACGAGCAGTACTTC. Its translation: CASSSRWGSYEQYF. The full variable domain, in which reference TRBV7-9 and TRBJ2-7 provide the parts outside the CDR3, is DTGVSQNPRHKITKRGQNVTFRCDPISEHNRLYWYRQTLGQGPEFLTYFQNEAQLEKSRLLSDRFSAERPKGSFSTLEIQRTEQGDSAMYLCASSSRWGSYEQYFGPGTRLTVT.

The chain recombines TRBV30 with TRBJ1-1, with D possibly being TRBD1 (5 bases). The CDR3 runs to 13 residues. CDR1 and CDR2 (germline): GTSNPN, SVGIG (reference sequence). With 2 bases removed from V and 5 bases from J, the gap between germline ends came to 12 bases. The CDR3, as DNA: TGTGCCTGGAGTCGGAATACAGGAACTGAAGCTTTCTTT. Its translation: CAWSRNTGTEAFF.

V gene TRBV5-6 combines with J gene TRBJ2-1; D is unclear. The V end lost 6 bases, the J end lost 8 bases, and 9 bases lay between the germline ends. From germline, CDR1 is SGHDT and CDR2 YYEEEE. The CDR3 length is 11 residues. The CDR3 protein is CASNLQYEQFF. As DNA, the CDR3 is TGTGCCAGCAACCTGCAGTATGAGCAGTTCTTC.

The chain is built from TRBV7-3 and TRBJ2-6, with D possibly TRBD1 on 7 matching bases. This CDR3 is 15 amino acids long. CDR1 SGHTA and CDR2 FQGTGA come from the germline V gene. Trimming pared 5 bases from V and 4 bases from J, leaving 12 bases between. CDR3 in amino acids: CASSPGGTGANVLTF. The CDR3 DNA reads TGTGCCAGCAGCCCAGGGGGGACCGGGGCCAACGTCCTGACTTTC.

V usage is TRBV7-2 and J usage is TRBJ2-1, with 7 bases lining up with TRBD1. The V gene's germline CDR1 is SGHTA and CDR2 FQGNSA. V trimming: 2 bases; J trimming: 7 bases; junction bases outside the gene matches: 5. The length of the CDR3 is 14 residues. As DNA, the CDR3 is TGTGCCAGCAGCTTAAACAGGGGAAGTAATGAGCAGTTCTTC. Its translation: CASSLNRGSNEQFF.

This sequence joins TRBV30 and TRBJ2-2, with TRBD2 matching 12 bases. The CDR3 has 16 amino acids. Germline CDR1 GTSNPN, CDR2 SVGIG (reference sequence). Trimming took 1 base from V and 6 from J; bases not matched to a gene: 6. The CDR3 loop is CAWSASSGGAPGELFF. The DNA for the CDR3 is TGTGCCTGGAGTGCCTCTAGCGGGGGGGCCCCCGGGGAGCTGTTTTTT.

This clone showed up just a few times. J is TRBJ1-1 and V is TRBV4-1; TRBD1 might be the D (5 bases). Per germline, CDR1 MGHRA and CDR2 YSYEKL. This CDR3 spans 21 amino acids. Trimming left V 0 bases short and J 4 bases short, with 30 bases between. This CDR3 is CASSQEGFSIRALHYGTEAFF. In DNA, the CDR3 is TGCGCCAGCAGCCAAGAAGGGTTTTCGATCAGGGCCCTACACTATGGCACTGAAGCTTTCTTT.

This clone was picked up one time. The chain couples TRBV27 to TRBJ1-1; no clear D gene. The CDR3 has 13 residues. Trimming took off 6 bases at V and 5 bases at J, with 13 bases between the two ends. CDR1 is MNHEY, CDR2 SMNVEV, per germline (reference sequence). The CDR3 DNA reads as TGTGCCAGCAGCTCCCTAGTGGGTACTGAAGCTTTCTTT. Residues: CASSSLVGTEAFF.

The chain links TRBV5-1 to TRBJ2-5; no clear D. This CDR3 is built from 15 residues. V lost 3 bases and J lost 5, with 17 bases in between. Germline assignment: CDR1 SGHRS and CDR2 YFSETQ. DNA for the CDR3: TGCGCCAGCAGCTCCCTAGGTTCGGCCCAGGAGACCCAGTACTTC. Protein sequence: CASSSLGSAQETQYF.

The chain joins TRBV4-1 to TRBJ1-2; 7 bases map to TRBD1. There are 15 residues in the CDR3. With 3 bases clipped from V and 6 bases from J, the junction kept 10 bases outside the gene matches. Germline CDR1 is MGHRA and CDR2 is YSYEKL. Written as DNA, the CDR3 is TGCGCCAGCAGCCAGGGCTCCGGGACAGTGAATGGCTACACCTTC. Its translation: CASSQGSGTVNGYTF.

The genes are TRBV7-9 and TRBJ2-3; 7 bases are a match to TRBD1. The CDR3 has 13 residues. In germline, CDR1 is SEHNR, CDR2 FQNEAQ (reference sequence). Trimming cost V 5 bases and J 9 bases; bases outside gene matches: 8. CDR3 protein: CASSRNYRGTQYF. Here the CDR3 DNA reads TGTGCCAGCAGCCGCAACTACAGGGGAACGCAGTATTTT.

This clone turned up a few times. This chain connects TRBV7-2 to TRBJ1-5, with 8 positions matching TRBD1. Germline loops: CDR1 SGHTA, CDR2 FQGNSA. The V and J ends lost 4 bases and 7 bases, in that order; junction bases with no gene match: 12. This CDR3 spans 16 amino acids. The CDR3, as DNA: TGTGCCAGCAGCTCTGGACAGGGCCCGCAGGGCCAGCCCCAGCATTTT. This gives the protein CASSSGQGPQGQPQHF.

In DNA form, the CDR3 reads TGTGCCAGCAGCTTTATGAATTCACCCCTCCACTTT. It yields the protein CASSFMNSPLHF. The chain employs TRBV11-2 and TRBJ1-6, with unresolved D. Germline CDR1 SGHAT, CDR2 FQNNGV. This CDR3 comprises 12 residues. V gave up 3 bases and J gave up 7 bases, with 4 bases separating them. The full variable domain, rest sourced from reference TRBV11-2 and TRBJ1-6, is EAGVAQSPRYKIIEKRQSVAFWCNPISGHATLYWYQQILGQGPKLLIQFQNNGVVDDSQLPKDRFSAERLKGVDSTLKIQPAKLEDSAVYLCASSFMNSPLHFGNGTRLTVT.

The V gene is TRBV5-4, the J gene TRBJ2-1; TRBD2 matches 8 bases. The CDR3 is made up of 13 amino acids. Germline V gene sequence: CDR1 SGHNT, CDR2 YYREEE (reference sequence). The ends lost 4 bases at V and 9 bases at J; junction bases unmatched: 6. The CDR3 sequence: CASSGRTSLEQFF. CDR3 sequence (DNA): TGTGCCAGCAGCGGGAGGACTAGCCTTGAGCAGTTCTTC. Supplemented by reference TRBV5-4 and TRBJ2-1, the full variable domain reads ETGVTQSPTHLIKTRGQQVTLRCSSQSGHNTVSWYQQALGQGPQFIFQYYREEENGRGNFPPRFSGLQFPNYSSELNVNALELDDSALYLCASSGRTSLEQFFGPGTRLTVL.

Only a few counts were recorded for this clone. V gene TRBV5-6 combines with J gene TRBJ1-5, with D unresolved. The length of the CDR3 is 12 residues. Germline values: CDR1 SGHDT, CDR2 YYEEEE. The ends were cut back, 2 bases at V and 7 bases at J, with 7 bases in the middle. The CDR3 nucleotides are TGTGCCAGCAGCTTATCGGGGCAGCCCCAGCATTTT. This sequence encodes CASSLSGQPQHF.

This clone was observed once. The chain combines TRBV9 with TRBJ1-1, with no clear D. V was trimmed by 0 bases and J by 6 bases, leaving 9 bases between them. The CDR3 consists of 13 residues. CDR1 is SGDLS, CDR2 YYNGEE, per germline. CDR3 DNA sequence: TGTGCCAGCAGCGTAGGAATCGGGGCTGAAGCTTTCTTT. This sequence encodes CASSVGIGAEAFF.